The clone carrying this T cell receptor beta chain was observed a handful of times. This was the immunoSEQ v3 assay. Produced via immunoSEQ multiplex PCR; TCRdb's table is partial and in-frame only. The table includes approximately 60,000 clones, around 67% detected once. Indicated time point: pre-treatment sample, taken before nivolumab and TIL therapy. Adults with stage 4 NSCLC were enrolled in a phase I trial. The data derive from a study of TIL therapy for anti-PD-1-resistant metastatic lung cancer. Study-level information: Progressing patients received lymphodepletion, expanded TIL infusion and IL-2.

The CDR3 runs 16 residues. Germline V lookup: CDR1 LNHDA, CDR2 SQIVND (reference sequence). V lost 4 bases and J lost 0; bases outside the gene matches: 9. The rearrangement joins TRBV19 to TRBJ2-7; 7 bases are shared with TRBD2. This clonotype was sampled from a person between 25 and 80 years old with non-small cell lung cancer. The sequencing used blood, collected at baseline. Here the CDR3 DNA reads TGTGCCAGTAGTAGTCCGGCGCGGGAGAGCTCCTACGAGCAGTACTTC. This sequence encodes CASSSPARESSYEQYF.